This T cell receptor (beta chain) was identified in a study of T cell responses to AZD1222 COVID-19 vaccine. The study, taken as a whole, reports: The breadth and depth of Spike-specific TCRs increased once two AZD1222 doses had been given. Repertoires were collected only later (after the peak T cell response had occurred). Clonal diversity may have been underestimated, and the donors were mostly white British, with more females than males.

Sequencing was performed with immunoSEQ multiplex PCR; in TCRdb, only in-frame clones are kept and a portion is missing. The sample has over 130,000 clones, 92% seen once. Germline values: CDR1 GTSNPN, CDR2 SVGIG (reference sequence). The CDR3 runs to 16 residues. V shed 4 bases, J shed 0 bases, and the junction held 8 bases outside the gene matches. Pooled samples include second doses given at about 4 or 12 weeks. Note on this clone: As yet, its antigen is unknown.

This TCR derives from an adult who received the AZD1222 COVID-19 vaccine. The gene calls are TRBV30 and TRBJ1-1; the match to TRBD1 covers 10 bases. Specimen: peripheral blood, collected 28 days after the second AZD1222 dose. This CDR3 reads CAWMPGQGRMNTEAFF. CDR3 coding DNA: TGTGCCTGGATGCCGGGACAGGGGAGGATGAACACTGAAGCTTTCTTT. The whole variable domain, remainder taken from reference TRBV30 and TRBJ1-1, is SQTIHQWPATLVQPVGSPLSLECTVEGTSNPNLYWYRQAAGRGLQLLFYSVGIGQISSEVPQNLSASRPQDRQFILSSKKLLLSDSGFYLCAWMPGQGRMNTEAFFGQGTRLTVV.